This T cell receptor (beta chain) was documented in a study of blood T cell repertoires in COVID-19. The overall study: The samples span acute and convalescent COVID-19 from the United States, Italy and Spain. Sources were T cells, B-cell-depleted T cells, or PBMCs; the material itself was cDNA or gDNA.

V lost 2 bases to trimming and J lost 4 bases, with 7 bases between them. Germline V CDR1 and CDR2: SGHNT, YYREEE (reference sequence). The CDR3 runs 13 residues. As originally analysed: Counts of nucleated cells, estimated from reference gene primer amplification, were obtained. Libraries were prepared by immunoSEQ multiplex PCR; TCRdb keeps only in-frame clonotypes and omits some of them. V and J calls and clone size are those listed in that table; D and trimming were worked out from the DNA. The data show 200,000 to 300,000 clones, 80% to 90% seen once. Sequencing was carried out using peripheral blood. This TCR was recovered from an older man with acute or convalescent COVID-19. The gene calls are TRBV5-4 and TRBJ2-1, with D unresolved. The CDR3 region has the DNA TGTGCCAGCAGCTTTCGTGAGTACAATGAGCAGTTCTTC. Translated, it gives CASSFREYNEQFF.